Shown below are 19 T cell receptor beta chains from a single sample sequenced in a study of T cell repertoires in cytomegalovirus infection. No antigen has been identified for these receptors. TCRdb re-called the reads with MiXCR, one entry per CDR3 protein. The sample lists 570,000 or so distinct CDR3 sequences; around two fifths were seen once. The sample in question was cultured PBMCs, obtained from culture after CMV antigen stimulation. The receptor source for this set is a human donor in good health (CMV status not recorded). Some clones in this sample may be carry-over from other donors' samples.

This chain connects TRBV6-6 to TRBJ2-7; no reliable D call. Trimming shortened V by 4 bases and J by 7 bases, and 11 bases separated the two germline ends. The germline V gene has CDR1 MNHNY and CDR2 SVGAGI (reference sequence). The CDR3 has 12 residues. The CDR3 region is CASSFGPGEQYF. As DNA, the CDR3 is TGTGCCAGCAGTTTTGGGCCCGGGGAGCAGTACTTC.

This clonotype was seen more than once but under ten times. This chain links TRBV12-3 or TRBV12-4 with TRBJ1-2; 11 nucleotides align to TRBD1. This CDR3 contains 16 residues. V dropped 7 bases and J dropped 7; count of bases not matched to a gene: 14. The CDR3 sequence is CASTLRGTGGSGGYTF. The CDR3 bases are TGTGCCAGCACTTTGAGGGGGACAGGGGGTTCGGGTGGCTACACCTTC.

V usage is TRBV19 and J usage is TRBJ2-7, with 7 bases fitting TRBD1. Trimming cost V 5 bases and J 1 base; bases outside gene matches: 5. The V gene's germline CDR1 is LNHDA and CDR2 SQIVND (reference sequence). The CDR3 extends over 14 amino acids. CDR3 DNA: TGTGCCAGTAGTGCCGGGACAGATTCCTACGAGCAGTACTTC. Its protein product is CASSAGTDSYEQYF.

V usage is TRBV4-3 and J usage is TRBJ2-1; D unresolved. V shed 3 bases and J shed 2 bases, with 11 bases lying between them. The CDR3 sequence is 15 residues long. CDR1 and CDR2 (germline): LGHNA, YSLEER. The CDR3 DNA reads as TGCGCCAGCAGCCAGGTCCCTTATACCTACAATGAGCAGTTCTTC. Amino acids: CASSQVPYTYNEQFF.

This clonotype was counted between two and nine times. V and J are TRBV7-8 and TRBJ1-3, with D possibly being TRBD1 (5 bases). Germline V CDR1 and CDR2: SGHVS, FQNEAQ. V was trimmed by 7 bases and J by 4 bases, leaving 14 bases between them. This CDR3 has 14 amino acids. CDR3 in amino acids: CASTRQGEGNTIYF. As DNA, the CDR3 is TGTGCCAGCACCCGGCAGGGTGAAGGAAACACCATATATTTT.

The chain recombines TRBV7-2 with TRBJ1-6; perhaps TRBD1 as D (5 bases). Trimming took 1 base from V and 6 from J, leaving 10 bases between them. Germline V gene lookup returns CDR1 SGHTA and CDR2 FQGNSA. CDR3 length: 15 residues. CDR3 bases: TGTGCCAGCAGCTTAGGGGGGTCGGGTAATTCACCCCTCCACTTT. Translated, it gives CASSLGGSGNSPLHF. Combining the CDR3 with reference TRBV7-2 and TRBJ1-6 gives the whole variable domain GAGVSQSPSNKVTEKGKDVELRCDPISGHTALYWYRQSLGQGLEFLIYFQGNSAPDKSGLPSDRFSAERTGGSVSTLTIQRTQQEDSAVYLCASSLGGSGNSPLHFGNGTRLTVT.

The CDR3 loop reads CSVERQGLRGYTF. The CDR3 DNA is TGCAGCGTTGAAAGGCAGGGGCTGAGGGGCTACACCTTC. V gene TRBV29-1 combines with J gene TRBJ1-2, with a possible D match to TRBD1 (6 bases). Germline V gene data show CDR1 as SQVTM and CDR2 as ANQGSEA. V gave up 2 bases and J gave up 8 bases, with 15 bases separating them. The CDR3 sequence is 13 residues long. The variable domain in full, with the rest retrieved from reference TRBV29-1 and TRBJ1-2, is SAVISQKPSRDICQRGTSLTIQCQVDSQVTMMFWYRQQPGQSLTLIATANQGSEATYESGFVIDKFPISRPNLTFSTLTVSNMSPEDSSIYLCSVERQGLRGYTFGSGTRLTVV.

The V and J genes are TRBV12-3 or TRBV12-4 and TRBJ1-3, with a possible D match to TRBD1 (5 bases). The V end was cut by 2 bases, the J end by 5 bases, with 10 bases between. This CDR3 is built from 14 residues. The CDR3 sequence is CASSLQGGRNTIYF. CDR3 nucleotide sequence: TGTGCCAGCAGTTTACAGGGTGGGAGAAACACCATATATTTT.

The CDR3 loop is CASSAGLPGTDTQYF. CDR3 DNA: TGTGCCAGCTCAGCGGGACTTCCAGGCACAGATACGCAGTATTTT. The chain combines TRBV18 with TRBJ2-3; D possibly corresponds to TRBD2 (6 bases). Trimming removed 5 bases from V and 1 base from J, with 13 bases in between. This CDR3 spans 15 amino acids. CDR1 is KGHSH and CDR2 is LQKENI in the germline V gene.

The chain recombines TRBV5-1 with TRBJ2-5, with no clear D. With 3 bases removed from V and 4 bases from J, the gap between germline ends came to 13 bases. Germline V CDR1 and CDR2: SGHRS, YFSETQ. The CDR3 loop spans 14 amino acids. The CDR3 nucleotides are TGCGCCAGCAGCTCCCCATGGACGGGAGAGACCCAGTACTTC. Translating gives CASSSPWTGETQYF. Filled out from reference TRBV5-1 and TRBJ2-5, the complete variable domain reads KAGVTQTPRYLIKTRGQQVTLSCSPISGHRSVSWYQQTPGQGLQFLFEYFSETQRNKGNFPGRFSGRQFSNSRSEMNVSTLELGDSALYLCASSSPWTGETQYFGPGTRLLVL.

This clonotype was seen a few times. The chain is built from TRBV7-2 and TRBJ2-1; 11 bases agree with TRBD2. The CDR3 covers 16 residues. Germline CDR1 and CDR2: SGHTA and FQGNSA. J was trimmed by 9 bases and V by 0 bases; bases with no gene match: 7. The CDR3 spells CASSLALAGVGGEQFF. In DNA, the CDR3 is TGTGCCAGCAGCTTAGCACTAGCGGGAGTCGGGGGTGAGCAGTTCTTC.

The V gene is TRBV5-6, the J gene TRBJ1-1; TRBD1 agrees at 10 bases. V lost 5 bases and J lost 5; bases outside the gene matches: 6. Germline V lookup: CDR1 SGHDT, CDR2 YYEEEE. CDR3 size: 14 residues. CDR3 in amino acids: CASRGDRGLTEAFF. In DNA form, the CDR3 reads TGTGCCAGCAGGGGGGACAGGGGCCTTACTGAAGCTTTCTTT.

The V gene is TRBV2, the J gene TRBJ1-6; D may be TRBD1 (5 bases). Trimming pared 5 bases from V and 9 bases from J, leaving 14 bases between. CDR3 length: 14 amino acids. Germline loops: CDR1 SNHLY, CDR2 FYNNEI. The CDR3 nucleotides are TGTGCCAGCAGTCCCGGGACCTCGGGTTCACCCCTCCACTTT. The encoded protein is CASSPGTSGSPLHF.

This clonotype was seen ten or more times. V and J are TRBV7-2 and TRBJ2-1, with 9 bases identical to TRBD2. The length of the CDR3 is 16 residues. V shed 1 base, J shed 10 bases, and the junction held 11 bases outside the gene matches. Germline V lookup: CDR1 SGHTA, CDR2 FQGNSA. The CDR3 nucleotides are TGTGCCAGCAGCTTAGGTAGCGGGAGTGGCCGGGGGGAGCAGTTCTTC. It codes for CASSLGSGSGRGEQFF.

This clonotype has only a few counts. V and J are TRBV12-5 and TRBJ2-3; D unresolved. This CDR3 comprises 12 residues. The germline V and J ends were trimmed by 6 bases and 1 base, with 5 bases remaining between them. CDR1 LGHNT and CDR2 FRNRAP come from the germline V gene. This CDR3 reads CASGRRTDTQYF. In DNA, the CDR3 is TGTGCTAGTGGAAGACGCACAGATACGCAGTATTTT.

This clonotype was counted a few times. DNA for the CDR3: TGTGCCAGCAGTTTAAGCCGGCCTGGACGGACGAACACTGAAGCTTTCTTT. Translated: CASSLSRPGRTNTEAFF. V is TRBV7-9 and J is TRBJ1-1; D is unclear. Trimming stripped 6 bases from V and 1 base from J, with 21 bases between. Germline lookup yields CDR1 SEHNR and CDR2 FQNEAQ (reference sequence). This CDR3 has 17 residues.

This clonotype was detected a few times. This chain links TRBV7-9 with TRBJ2-1, with TRBD2 matching 8 bases. Germline V gives CDR1 SEHNR, CDR2 FQNEAQ (reference sequence). Trimming cost V 10 bases and J 4 bases; bases outside gene matches: 12. The CDR3 is 15 amino acids. The DNA for the CDR3 is TGTGCCATCCCCATACTAGCGGAAACTTACAATGAGCAGTTCTTC. This encodes CAIPILAETYNEQFF. The variable domain in full, with the rest retrieved from reference TRBV7-9 and TRBJ2-1, is DTGVSQNPRHKITKRGQNVTFRCDPISEHNRLYWYRQTLGQGPEFLTYFQNEAQLEKSRLLSDRFSAERPKGSFSTLEIQRTEQGDSAMYLCAIPILAETYNEQFFGPGTRLTVL.

The V and J genes are TRBV7-1 and TRBJ1-2; D not resolved. TRBV7-1 is classed as an ORF, of uncertain function. V lost 5 bases and J 4 bases, leaving 14 bases between the germline ends. The CDR3 runs 14 residues. The CDR3 protein is CASSPITTAYGYTF. The CDR3 DNA sequence: TGTGCCAGCAGCCCTATAACTACAGCCTATGGCTACACCTTC.

CDR3 protein: CSVVFASNQPQHF. The DNA of the CDR3 is TGCAGCGTTGTCTTCGCTTCCAATCAGCCCCAGCATTTT. The V call is TRBV29-1, the J call TRBJ1-5; D is unresolved. There are 13 residues in the CDR3. CDR1 and CDR2 from the germline V gene are SQVTM and ANQGSEA. V was cut by 4 bases and J by 3 bases, with 10 bases left in between.